A single sample gave rise to the 32 T cell receptor beta chains below, sequenced in a study of CD8+ T cells in alopecia areata. As the sequencing template, cDNA was produced by extracting RNA and reverse transcribing it. TCRdb's copy holds only in-frame clones and misses some; the assay was immunoSEQ multiplex PCR. Observed are roughly 110,000 clones, no singletons, with the top ten taking about 20%. The specimen was lesional skin. All receptors derive from a C3H/HeJ mouse with alopecia areata. These mice share the MHC haplotype H2-k.

This clone was counted a few times. The gene names here belong to mouse. The read finishes 4 residues shy of the CDR3 end, and the germline J gene is used to complete it. The chain uses TRBV13-3 and TRBJ2-7, with D possibly TRBD1 on 7 matching bases. The CDR3 is made up of 15 amino acids. CDR1 is NNHDY, CDR2 SYVADS, per germline. V lost 1 base and J 0 bases, leaving 11 bases between the germline ends. The CDR3: CASSDYWDSSYEQYF. The sequenced part of the CDR3 DNA is TGTGCCAGCAGTGATTACTGGGACAGCTCCTAT.

The sample holds a few counts of this clone. Genes and germline come from the mouse. From the germline J gene comes the end of the CDR3, since the read stops 4 residues before it. The rearrangement joins TRBV31 to TRBJ2-1; perhaps TRBD1 as D (6 bases). This CDR3 contains 13 residues. Per germline, CDR1 GKSSPN and CDR2 SITVG. Trimming shortened V by 4 bases and J by 3 bases, and 10 bases separated the two germline ends. CDR3 in amino acids: CAWNRVLYAEQFF. The covered CDR3 bases are TGTGCCTGGAACAGGGTTCTCTATGCT.

This clone was seen many times. The TCRdb protein and the DNA translation do not line up at residue 14; the protein shown here was made by translating the DNA. Gene names and germline refer to mouse. The CDR3 goes on 3 residues after the read ends, and that part is filled in from the germline J gene. The V gene is TRBV13-3, the J gene TRBJ1-6; 10 bases fit TRBD1. TRBJ1-6 is classed as an ORF, of uncertain function. In germline, CDR1 is NNHDY, CDR2 SYVADS. After removal of 2 bases from V and 0 bases from J, the junction contained 2 bases not matched to a gene. The CDR3 covers 17 residues. The sequenced CDR3 bases are TGTGCCAGCAGTGAGGGGACAGGGGATTCCTATAATTCGCCC. Encoded protein: CASSEGTGDSYNSP. The entire CDR3 protein is CASSEGTGDSYNSPLYF.

This clone was observed many times. Gene labels here are mouse ones. Coverage ceases 4 residues before the CDR3 finishes, and the germline J gene fills in the end. The genes are TRBV13-3 and TRBJ2-7; a weak D match, TRBD1 (6 bases). The CDR3 runs to 13 residues. The germline V gene encodes CDR1 NNHDY and CDR2 SYVADS. V was cut by 5 bases and J by 2 bases, with 11 bases left in between. Here the CDR3 reads CASSPSGAYEQYF. The CDR3 DNA, read in part, is TGTGCCAGCAGCCCCTCAGGGGCCTAT.

On this clone: The gene names here belong to mouse. The CDR3 end lies 4 residues beyond the end of the read and is filled in from the germline J gene. J is TRBJ2-4 and V is TRBV13-3; perhaps TRBD1 as D (5 bases). Germline-derived CDR1 and CDR2 are NNHDY and SYVADS. The CDR3 has 15 amino acids. Trimming cost V 3 bases and J 1 base, with 12 bases left between them. The part of the CDR3 DNA that was read is TGTGCCAGCAGTGGCCAGGGAAATGGTCAAAAC. This encodes CASSGQGNGQN. The whole CDR3 protein is CASSGQGNGQNTLYF.

This clone was detected a few times. Gene names are the mouse ones. The DNA ends 4 residues before the CDR3 does, and the rest of the CDR3 is filled in from the germline J gene. The chain links TRBV13-3 to TRBJ2-1; no firm D call. CDR1 is NNHDY, CDR2 SYVADS, per germline. CDR3 length: 14 residues. V lost 4 bases to trimming and J lost 0 bases, with 8 bases between them. This CDR3 is CASSPPYNYAEQFF. The DNA read from the CDR3 is TGTGCCAGCAGTCCCCCATATAACTATGCT.

A word on this clone: Mouse names are used for the genes. The read falls 4 residues short of the CDR3 end, and the missing part is taken from the germline J gene. The rearrangement uses TRBV19 and TRBJ2-7; 12 nucleotides agree with TRBD2. Germline V lookup: CDR1 FNHDT, CDR2 SITEND (reference sequence). The CDR3 runs to 15 residues. The part of the CDR3 DNA that was read is TGTGCCAGCAGAAACCGGGACTGGGGGGTATAT. It is translated as CASRNRDWGVY. The whole CDR3 protein reads CASRNRDWGVYEQYF.

The sample holds many counts of this clone. The listed genes are named as in mouse. The observed sequence ends 4 residues before the CDR3 terminus, with the missing tail filled in from the germline J gene. The chain recombines TRBV13-3 with TRBJ2-3; 8 bases line up with TRBD1. Trimming took 5 bases from V and 0 from J; bases not matched to a gene: 5. The CDR3 is 15 amino acids. From germline, CDR1 is NNHDY and CDR2 SYVADS. Incomplete CDR3 DNA: TGTGCCAGCAGCGTGGGACAGGATAGTGCAGAA. This codes for CASSVGQDSAE. The CDR3 reads in full as CASSVGQDSAETLYF.

On this clone itself: Genes and germline are mouse. CDR3 bases read: TGTGCCAGCAGTCGATGGGGACTGGGACAAGAC. It translates to CASSRWGLGQD. The entire CDR3 protein is CASSRWGLGQDTQYF. This chain connects TRBV13-3 to TRBJ2-5; 9 bases are a match to TRBD2. Sequencing ends 4 residues short of the CDR3 end; the germline J gene provides the rest. The germline V gene encodes CDR1 NNHDY and CDR2 SYVADS. This CDR3 contains 15 residues. The V gene end was trimmed by 4 bases and the J gene end by 3 bases; junction bases not matched to a gene: 6.

This clone was seen a few times. Mouse names are used for the genes. The read falls 4 residues short of the CDR3 end, and the missing part is taken from the germline J gene. This chain joins TRBV13-3 and TRBJ2-5; TRBD2 agrees at 10 bases. V lost 1 base, J lost 1 base, and 9 bases stayed unmatched. Germline lookup yields CDR1 NNHDY and CDR2 SYVADS. This CDR3 comprises 18 residues. CDR3 protein: CASSDSYLGGRDQDTQYF. CDR3 DNA (partial): TGTGCCAGCAGTGATTCTTATCTGGGGGGGCGCGACCAAGAC.

A note on this clone: The gene names here belong to mouse. From the germline J gene comes the end of the CDR3, since the read stops 4 residues before it. The chain recombines TRBV17 with TRBJ2-3, with 9 bases lining up with TRBD2. V gave up 5 bases and J gave up 0 bases; unmatched junction bases: 0. The CDR3 covers 14 residues. Looked up from germline, CDR1 is MNHDT and CDR2 is YYDKIL. CDR3 amino acids: CASSDWGSAETLYF. Incomplete CDR3 DNA: TGTGCTAGCAGTGACTGGGGGAGTGCAGAA.

This clone was observed a handful of times. The listed genes are named as in mouse. The sequenced CDR3 bases are TGTGCCAGCAGTATAACTGGGGGGATCCAAAAC. This codes for CASSITGGIQN. The entire CDR3 reads CASSITGGIQNTLYF. This chain joins TRBV19 and TRBJ2-4; 9 nucleotides agree with TRBD2. The sequence runs out 4 residues before the end of the CDR3; the remainder is reconstructed from the germline J gene. J gave up 3 bases and V 1 base, and 3 bases lay outside the gene matches. The CDR3 covers 15 residues. The germline V gene encodes CDR1 FNHDT and CDR2 SITEND (reference sequence). The full variable domain, in which reference TRBV19 and TRBJ2-4 provide the parts outside the CDR3, is GGIITQTPKFLIGQEGQKLTLKCQQNFNHDTMYWYRQDSGKGLRLIYYSITENDLQKGDLSEGYDASREKKSSFSLTVTSAQKNEMAVFLCASSITGGIQNTLYFGAGTRLSVL.

This clone was seen a handful of times. The germline and genes are mouse ones. The read ends 4 residues shy of where the CDR3 ends; the end is completed using the germline J gene. The chain employs TRBV19 and TRBJ1-1; D may be TRBD1 (6 bases). V was cut by 5 bases and J by 0 bases, with 11 bases left in between. This CDR3 region has 14 residues. The germline gives CDR1 FNHDT, CDR2 SITEND (reference sequence). CDR3 region: CASSRGTTNTEVFF. CDR3 DNA, as far as it was read: TGTGCCAGCAGCCGGGGGACAACAAACACA. The variable domain in full, with the rest retrieved from reference TRBV19 and TRBJ1-1, is GGIITQTPKFLIGQEGQKLTLKCQQNFNHDTMYWYRQDSGKGLRLIYYSITENDLQKGDLSEGYDASREKKSSFSLTVTSAQKNEMAVFLCASSRGTTNTEVFFGKGTRLTVV.

A few counts support this clone. The germline and genes are mouse ones. The CDR3 here is CTCSARTGVTEVFF. Incomplete CDR3 DNA: TGCACCTGCAGTGCAAGGACAGGTGTCACA. This chain links TRBV1 with TRBJ1-1, with 7 bases lining up with TRBD1. The read terminates 4 residues before the CDR3 end, so the remaining end is supplied by the germline J gene. V lost 2 bases, J lost 4 bases, and 4 bases stayed unmatched. CDR3 length: 14 residues. Germline lookup yields CDR1 NSQYPW and CDR2 LRSPGD (reference sequence).

Of note for this clone: Mouse gene names and germline throughout. The CDR3 goes on 4 residues after the read ends, and that part is filled in from the germline J gene. J is TRBJ1-1 and V is TRBV13-3; TRBD1 might be the D (5 bases). CDR1 is NNHDY and CDR2 is SYVADS in the germline V gene. The CDR3 extends over 15 amino acids. The ends were cut back, 0 bases at V and 0 bases at J, with 9 bases in the middle. The sequenced part of the CDR3 DNA is TGTGCCAGCAGTGATGCCGACAGCCCAAACACA. Amino acids: CASSDADSPNT. The full CDR3 reads CASSDADSPNTEVFF.

On this clone: The gene names given are mouse names. The sequenced fragment ends 4 residues before the CDR3 boundary, so the rest is inferred from the germline J gene. The V and J genes are TRBV13-3 and TRBJ2-3; 11 nucleotides match TRBD2. Germline V gene data show CDR1 as NNHDY and CDR2 as SYVADS. V trimming: 4 bases; J trimming: 1 base; junction bases outside the gene matches: 8. This CDR3 spans 17 amino acids. This CDR3 reads CASSLRLGGGGAETLYF. CDR3 bases read: TGTGCCAGCAGTCTCCGACTGGGGGGGGGTGGTGCAGAA.

This clone was counted between two and nine times. Gene names denote mouse genes. Coverage ceases 4 residues before the CDR3 finishes, and the germline J gene fills in the end. The V gene is TRBV13-3, the J gene TRBJ2-2, with 11 bases identical to TRBD2. CDR3 length: 17 residues. The V gene's germline CDR1 is NNHDY and CDR2 SYVADS. Trimming at V came to 2 bases and at J to 3 bases, leaving 6 bases not matched to a gene. The part of the CDR3 DNA that was read is TGTGCCAGCAGTGACTACTGGGGGGGCGAGGACACCGGG. As protein: CASSDYWGGEDTG. The CDR3 reads in full as CASSDYWGGEDTGQLYF.

There are a few counts of this clone. Gene names denote mouse genes. The part of the CDR3 DNA that was read is TGTGCCAGCAGCTCCCGATGGGGGAACTATGCT. Translating it yields CASSSRWGNYA. The complete CDR3 reads CASSSRWGNYAEQFF. The chain links TRBV5 to TRBJ2-1, with a possible D match to TRBD2 (6 bases). Coverage ceases 4 residues before the CDR3 finishes, and the germline J gene fills in the end. Germline values: CDR1 LGHNA, CDR2 YNLKQL (reference sequence). V shed 5 bases and J shed 1 base, with 12 bases lying between them. This CDR3 contains 15 residues.

A few counts support this clone. The protein TCRdb lists differs from the translation of the DNA at residue 11; the protein given here is translated from the DNA itself. The germline and genes are mouse ones. The CDR3 end is not reached by the read, which stops 3 residues before it; the germline J gene fills it in. The V gene is TRBV13-3, the J gene TRBJ1-3; possible D gene TRBD1, 6 bases. V lost 6 bases and J 0 bases, leaving 10 bases between the germline ends. Germline V lookup: CDR1 NNHDY, CDR2 SYVADS. This CDR3 comprises 14 residues. The sequenced CDR3 bases are TGTGCCAGCATCGGGACATTTTCTGGAAATACG. Translated, it gives CASIGTFSGNT. The whole CDR3 protein reads CASIGTFSGNTLYF.

This clone was seen repeatedly, ten times or more. Mouse gene names and germline throughout. CDR3 DNA (partial): TGTGCCAGCAGCATACAGGGAGACTCC. This sequence encodes CASSIQGDS. The complete CDR3 sequence is CASSIQGDSDYTF. V and J are TRBV13-3 and TRBJ1-2, with D possibly being TRBD1 (6 bases). Read sequence stops 4 residues before the CDR3 end, and the germline J gene provides the missing end. CDR1 and CDR2 from the germline V gene are NNHDY and SYVADS. V gave up 5 bases and J gave up 3 bases, with 11 bases separating them. The CDR3 sequence is 13 residues long.

There are a few counts of this clone. Mouse gene names apply. The read ends 4 residues early relative to the CDR3; the germline J gene fills the gap. The chain links TRBV13-1 to TRBJ2-7; tentatively, D is TRBD1 (5 bases). CDR1 and CDR2 (germline): NSHNY, SYGAGN. This CDR3 has 12 residues. The CDR3 sequence: CASSARQYEQYF. CDR3 bases read: TGTGCCAGCAGTGCCAGACAGTAT.

This clone occurred a few times. Mouse gene names apply. The read halts 4 residues ahead of the CDR3 end, with the missing end drawn from the germline J gene. The chain employs TRBV13-3 and TRBJ1-1; weak D call: TRBD1 (6 bases). Germline CDR1 is NNHDY and CDR2 is SYVADS. CDR3 length equals 14 residues. CDR3 residues: CASSDGTGRTEVFF. Incomplete CDR3 DNA: TGTGCCAGCAGTGATGGTACAGGGCGGACA.

This clone was seen a handful of times. The gene names given are mouse names. The read stops 4 residues short of the end of the CDR3; the missing end is completed from the germline J gene. The genes are TRBV14 and TRBJ2-1, with 12 positions matching TRBD1. The CDR3 covers 17 residues. CDR1 is SGHDT and CDR2 is FRDEAV in the germline V gene. J lost 0 bases, V lost 4 bases, and 5 bases had no gene match. The CDR3 protein is CASSPGTGGLNYAEQFF. Incomplete CDR3 DNA: TGTGCCAGCAGTCCCGGGACAGGGGGCCTTAACTATGCT.

Turning to this clone: The genes and germline here are from mouse. From the germline J gene comes the end of the CDR3, since the read stops 4 residues before it. This rearrangement joins TRBV19 to TRBJ2-7, with 7 bases identical to TRBD2. Germline CDR1 and CDR2: FNHDT and SITEND (reference sequence). The trim removed 1 base at V and 0 bases at J, leaving 1 base unmatched. The CDR3 length is 14 residues. This CDR3 reads CASSIRLGSYEQYF. CDR3 bases read: TGTGCCAGCAGTATACGACTGGGCTCCTAT.

This clone was counted at least ten times. The gene names given are mouse names. The sequenced fragment ends 4 residues before the CDR3 boundary, so the rest is inferred from the germline J gene. The rearrangement joins TRBV13-3 to TRBJ2-1, with 8 bases that match TRBD2. Per germline, CDR1 NNHDY and CDR2 SYVADS. V shed 5 bases and J 4 bases; nucleotides not matched to a gene: 5. The CDR3 extends over 14 amino acids. The CDR3 is CASRAPGGYAEQFF. CDR3 DNA, as far as it was read: TGTGCCAGCAGGGCACCTGGGGGGTATGCT.

In this sample, this clone turned up a few times. Germline and genes here are mouse. The CDR3 goes on 4 residues after the read ends, and that part is filled in from the germline J gene. The V call is TRBV1, the J call TRBJ2-5; D not certain. Germline CDR1 reads NSQYPW; CDR2 reads LRSPGD (reference sequence). Trimming took 7 bases from V and 3 from J, leaving 5 bases between them. The CDR3 is 11 amino acids. This CDR3 is CTCTQQDTQYF. Incomplete CDR3 DNA: TGCACCTGCACGCAGCAAGAC. Full variable domain (remainder filled in from reference TRBV1 and TRBJ2-5): VTLLEQNPRWRLVPRGQAVNLRCILKNSQYPWMSWYQQDLQKQLQWLFTLRSPGDKEVKSLPGADYLATRVTDTELRLQVANMSQGRTLYCTCTQQDTQYFGPGTRLLVL.

In its sample, this clone was seen a few times. Mouse gene names and germline throughout. The CDR3 reads CAWSLFPGQANTGQLYF. The CDR3 DNA, read in part, is TGTGCCTGGAGTCTCTTTCCGGGACAGGCAAACACCGGG. V gene TRBV31 combines with J gene TRBJ2-2; 8 positions match TRBD1. The CDR3 extends 4 residues past the end of the read, so its final part is completed from the germline J gene. The CDR3 is 17 amino acids. After removal of 0 bases from V and 0 bases from J, the junction contained 6 bases not matched to a gene. Germline V lookup: CDR1 GKSSPN, CDR2 SITVG.

In the case of this clone: Mouse germline and gene names are used. The read falls 4 residues short of the CDR3 end, and the missing part is taken from the germline J gene. Other nucleotide sequences in the sample specify the same CDR3. V and J are TRBV19 and TRBJ2-3; possibly TRBD2 for D (5 bases). This CDR3 has 15 amino acids. The germline V gene has CDR1 FNHDT and CDR2 SITEND (reference sequence). V lost 0 bases and J lost 0, with 8 bases in between. CDR3: CASSIAPGSAETLYF. Partial CDR3 DNA: TGTGCCAGCAGTATAGCTCCTGGGAGTGCAGAA. The variable domain in full, completed from reference TRBV19 and TRBJ2-3, reads GGIITQTPKFLIGQEGQKLTLKCQQNFNHDTMYWYRQDSGKGLRLIYYSITENDLQKGDLSEGYDASREKKSSFSLTVTSAQKNEMAVFLCASSIAPGSAETLYFGSGTRLTVL.

With regard to this clone: Here the gene names and germline are mouse. The read comes to an end 4 residues before the CDR3 does, leaving the germline J gene to fill in the end. The J gene is TRBJ2-5, the V gene TRBV16; TRBD2 agrees at 13 bases. With 4 bases clipped from V and 0 bases from J, the junction kept 4 bases outside the gene matches. This CDR3 has 17 residues. Germline CDR1 is SGHSA and CDR2 is FRNQAP. The sequenced CDR3 bases are TGTGCAAGCAGCTCCGGGACTGGGGGGGTTAACCAAGAC. Translated: CASSSGTGGVNQD. The CDR3 reads in full as CASSSGTGGVNQDTQYF.

This clone was recorded a few times. Mouse germline and gene names are used. With the read ending 4 residues before the CDR3 end, the germline J gene is used to fill in that end. The V call is TRBV1, the J call TRBJ2-7, with 7 bases identical to TRBD2. CDR1 and CDR2 (germline): NSQYPW, LRSPGD (reference sequence). The CDR3 is 15 amino acids. The V segment lost 1 base and the J segment 0 bases; nucleotides outside the gene matches: 3. The CDR3 DNA, read in part, is TGCACCTGCAGTGCAGCCACTGGGGACTCCTAT. Encoded protein: CTCSAATGDSY. The full CDR3 protein is CTCSAATGDSYEQYF.

With respect to this clone: There is a difference at residue 13 between the TCRdb protein and the DNA translation, so the protein given here was translated from the DNA. These gene names are mouse names. The read finishes 3 residues shy of the CDR3 end, and the germline J gene is used to complete it. The chain links TRBV13-3 to TRBJ1-6; D perhaps matches TRBD1 (6 bases). TRBJ1-6 is an open reading frame, and its role is uncertain. Germline assignment: CDR1 NNHDY and CDR2 SYVADS. Trimming removed 6 bases from V and 0 bases from J, with 13 bases in between. CDR3 length: 16 residues. The CDR3 bases that were read are TGTGCCAGCATACAAGGACAGAGTTCCTATAATTCGCCC. It translates to CASIQGQSSYNSP. The whole CDR3 reads CASIQGQSSYNSPLYF.

This clone was detected only a few times. Mouse names are used for the genes. The sequenced fragment ends 4 residues before the CDR3 boundary, so the rest is inferred from the germline J gene. This chain joins TRBV14 and TRBJ2-7; D perhaps matches TRBD1 (6 bases). Germline V lookup: CDR1 SGHDT, CDR2 FRDEAV. The CDR3 loop spans 13 amino acids. The CDR3 sequence is CASSLRQGHEQYF. The sequenced CDR3 bases are TGTGCCAGCAGTTTACGGCAGGGGCAT.